Below, 20 T cell receptor beta chains from the same sample are listed, as sequenced in a study of blood T cell repertoires in COVID-19. Produced via immunoSEQ multiplex PCR; TCRdb's table is partial and in-frame only. The top ten clones hold approximately 11% of a sample with about 200,000 clones, over 75% of them seen once. The sample comprised peripheral blood. Receptors were obtained from a human donor with active or convalescent COVID-19. The donor label of this sample is uncertain.

The J gene is TRBJ1-2, the V gene TRBV14; perhaps TRBD1 as D (6 bases). Per germline, CDR1 SGHDN and CDR2 FVKESK. The CDR3 consists of 13 residues. The ends were cut back, 5 bases at V and 5 bases at J, with 12 bases in the middle. The CDR3 is CASSGQQLYGYTF. CDR3 in DNA: TGTGCCAGCAGCGGACAGCAACTTTATGGCTACACCTTC. Variable domain in full (rest from reference TRBV14 and TRBJ1-2): EAGVTQFPSHSVIEKGQTVTLRCDPISGHDNLYWYRRVMGKEIKFLLHFVKESKQDESGMPNNRFLAERTGGTYSTLKVQPAELEDSGVYFCASSGQQLYGYTFGSGTRLTVV.

J is TRBJ2-5 and V is TRBV7-9, with TRBD2 matching 14 bases. The V and J ends lost 3 bases and 6 bases, in that order; junction bases with no gene match: 6. Germline-derived CDR1 and CDR2 are SEHNR and FQNEAQ (reference sequence). The CDR3 length is 16 residues. CDR3 sequence: CASSFGGTSGRKTQYF. CDR3 coding DNA: TGTGCCAGCAGCTTTGGGGGGACTAGCGGGAGAAAGACCCAGTACTTC.

The chain has TRBV28 and TRBJ2-5, with 8 bases that match TRBD1. The CDR3 runs 16 residues. Trimming took 4 bases from V and 0 from J; bases not matched to a gene: 7. CDR1 is MDHEN, CDR2 SYDVKM, per germline. CDR3 protein: CASSWSGQEYQETQYF. Here the CDR3 DNA reads TGTGCCAGCAGTTGGTCGGGACAGGAGTACCAAGAGACCCAGTACTTC.

V gene TRBV4-3 combines with J gene TRBJ1-1, with D possibly matching TRBD1 (6 bases). The CDR3 is 16 residues long. Germline V CDR1 and CDR2: LGHNA, YSLEER. The V gene lost 0 bases and the J gene lost 5 bases, with 16 bases spanning the gap. The CDR3 protein is CASSQERTVIGTEAFF. CDR3 DNA: TGCGCCAGCAGCCAAGAAAGGACAGTTATCGGTACTGAAGCTTTCTTT.

This chain connects TRBV2 to TRBJ2-4; D is uncertain. Germline V gene lookup returns CDR1 SNHLY and CDR2 FYNNEI. With 0 bases removed from V and 11 bases from J, the gap between germline ends came to 11 bases. There are 13 residues in the CDR3. CDR3 DNA sequence: TGTGCCAGCAGTGAAGCGCGCATCTCGGTTCAGTACTTC. Translating it yields CASSEARISVQYF.

The V call is TRBV6-5, the J call TRBJ2-3; TRBD1 aligns across 10 bases. Trimming removed 6 bases from V and 1 base from J; junction bases left unmatched: 4. The V gene's germline CDR1 is MNHEY and CDR2 SVGAGI. The CDR3 length is 15 residues. CDR3 nucleotides: TGTGCCAGCAGCGACAGGGGGCCCCGCACAGATACGCAGTATTTT. Its translation: CASSDRGPRTDTQYF.

The J gene is TRBJ2-1, the V gene TRBV30; 11 bases match TRBD2. Germline V gives CDR1 GTSNPN, CDR2 SVGIG (reference sequence). The CDR3 runs 17 residues. Unmatched junction bases numbered 8, after V lost 0 bases and J lost 4 bases. CDR3 region: CAWSVLRGTSGYNEQFF. DNA for the CDR3: TGTGCCTGGAGTGTACTACGCGGGACTAGCGGTTACAATGAGCAGTTCTTC.

This clone was seen more than once but under ten times. The chain is built from TRBV18 and TRBJ1-6; unclear D gene. V was trimmed by 0 bases and J by 9 bases, leaving 6 bases between them. CDR3 length equals 13 residues. CDR1 is KGHSH, CDR2 LQKENI, per germline. Here the CDR3 reads CASSPPSFSPLHF. The CDR3 region has the DNA TGTGCCAGCTCACCACCTTCTTTTTCACCCCTCCACTTT.

The chain is built from TRBV11-1 and TRBJ1-6; D remains ambiguous. The CDR3 covers 14 residues. The V end was cut by 1 base, the J end by 3 bases, with 4 bases between. The germline V gene encodes CDR1 SGHAT and CDR2 FQDESV (reference sequence). The CDR3 protein is CASSLELYNSPLHF. CDR3 in DNA: TGTGCCAGCAGCTTAGAACTCTATAATTCACCCCTCCACTTT.

The chain combines TRBV28 with TRBJ2-7; D remains unclear. Germline lookup yields CDR1 MDHEN and CDR2 SYDVKM. This CDR3 comprises 13 residues. The ends were cut back, 3 bases at V and 6 bases at J, with 12 bases in the middle. CDR3 sequence: CASSFPPLLEQYF. The CDR3 DNA sequence: TGTGCCAGCAGTTTCCCCCCTCTCCTCGAGCAGTACTTC.

Regarding this clone: This could be a read error, since a much larger clone is one nucleotide away. Distinct nucleotide sequences in the sample also encode this CDR3. The chain recombines TRBV11-2 with TRBJ1-6, with D unresolved. CDR1 SGHAT and CDR2 FQNNGV come from the germline V gene. This CDR3 is 15 amino acids long. V lost 5 bases and J 0 bases, leaving 8 bases between the germline ends. Written as DNA, the CDR3 is TGTGCCAGCAGCCTTAGAAGCTCCTATAATTCACCCCTCCACTTT. Protein product: CASSLRSSYNSPLHF. Full variable domain (outside the CDR3, taken from reference TRBV11-2 and TRBJ1-6): EAGVAQSPRYKIIEKRQSVAFWCNPISGHATLYWYQQILGQGPKLLIQFQNNGVVDDSQLPKDRFSAERLKGVDSTLKIQPAKLEDSAVYLCASSLRSSYNSPLHFGNGTRLTVT.

The V call is TRBV18, the J call TRBJ2-2, with a tentative D call TRBD1 (6 bases). CDR1 and CDR2 from the germline V gene are KGHSH and LQKENI. This CDR3 is built from 14 residues. Trimming left V 3 bases short and J 4 bases short, with 9 bases between. For the CDR3, the DNA is TGTGCCAGCTCACCCTTCAGGGGCACCGGGGAGCTGTTTTTT. Translating it yields CASSPFRGTGELFF.

V gene TRBV21-1 combines with J gene TRBJ2-2; the table's D call, TRBD2, was not checked against the DNA. TRBV21-1 is reported as a pseudogene. The CDR3 consists of 19 residues. This CDR3 reads CASSWGLAILRVQTGELFF. CDR3 DNA: TGTGCCAGCAGCTGGGGACTAGCGATACTCCGAGTCCAGACCGGGGAGCTGTTTTTT.

The rearrangement uses TRBV28 and TRBJ2-7; the D gene is possibly TRBD2 (6 bases). This CDR3 is built from 13 residues. In germline, CDR1 is MDHEN, CDR2 SYDVKM. Trimming shortened V by 2 bases and J by 5 bases, and 10 bases separated the two germline ends. CDR3 nucleotide sequence: TGTGCCAGCAGTTTAACTAGCATCAACGAGCAGTACTTC. It yields the protein CASSLTSINEQYF.

The V and J genes are TRBV21-1 and TRBJ2-7; the table gives TRBD2 as D, unverified against the DNA. TRBV21-1 has pseudogene status. The CDR3 covers 17 residues. Here the CDR3 reads CASSKARKCGNTYEQYF. The CDR3, as DNA: TGTGCCAGCAGCAAAGCCCGGAAGTGCGGGAACACCTACGAGCAGTACTTC.

The chain links TRBV5-4 to TRBJ2-1; 11 bases match TRBD2. The V gene end was trimmed by 4 bases and the J gene end by 2 bases; junction bases not matched to a gene: 2. CDR1 and CDR2 from the germline V gene are SGHNT and YYREEE (reference sequence). The CDR3 loop spans 15 amino acids. This CDR3 reads CASSLSGGAYNEQFF. CDR3 in DNA: TGTGCCAGCAGCCTTAGCGGGGGGGCCTACAATGAGCAGTTCTTC.

The chain recombines TRBV25-1 with TRBJ2-5; D ambiguous. The CDR3 contains 11 residues. V dropped 2 bases and J dropped 5 bases, with 3 bases sitting between them. CDR1 and CDR2 (germline): MGHDK, SYGVNS. CDR3 sequence (DNA): TGTGCCAGCAGTGAACCGGAGACCCAGTACTTC. It is translated as CASSEPETQYF.

The chain uses TRBV6-5 and TRBJ2-7; TRBD1 matches at 11 bases. Germline V gene sequence: CDR1 MNHEY, CDR2 SVGAGI. CDR3 length: 15 amino acids. Germline trimming cut 5 bases from V and 4 bases from J; bases unmatched to any gene: 7. The CDR3 coding sequence is TGTGCCAGCAGTCCCGGGACAGGGGGAGAGTACGAGCAGTACTTC. It encodes CASSPGTGGEYEQYF.

The V call is TRBV6-5, the J call TRBJ2-3; maybe TRBD1 (6 bases). The germline V gene has CDR1 MNHEY and CDR2 SVGAGI. Between the trimmed V and J ends, which lost 2 bases and 10 bases, there was a span of 10 bases. This CDR3 is 12 amino acids long. The CDR3 is CASSYEWGPQYF. The DNA for the CDR3 is TGTGCCAGCAGTTACGAGTGGGGGCCGCAGTATTTT.

The chain joins TRBV6-1 to TRBJ2-4; possible D gene TRBD1, 6 bases. V lost 2 bases and J 12 bases, leaving 17 bases between the germline ends. Germline values: CDR1 MNHNS, CDR2 SASEGT. CDR3 length: 14 residues. CDR3 loop: CASSEKGGGAAQYF. DNA of the CDR3: TGTGCCAGCAGTGAAAAGGGTGGGGGCGCCGCTCAGTACTTC.